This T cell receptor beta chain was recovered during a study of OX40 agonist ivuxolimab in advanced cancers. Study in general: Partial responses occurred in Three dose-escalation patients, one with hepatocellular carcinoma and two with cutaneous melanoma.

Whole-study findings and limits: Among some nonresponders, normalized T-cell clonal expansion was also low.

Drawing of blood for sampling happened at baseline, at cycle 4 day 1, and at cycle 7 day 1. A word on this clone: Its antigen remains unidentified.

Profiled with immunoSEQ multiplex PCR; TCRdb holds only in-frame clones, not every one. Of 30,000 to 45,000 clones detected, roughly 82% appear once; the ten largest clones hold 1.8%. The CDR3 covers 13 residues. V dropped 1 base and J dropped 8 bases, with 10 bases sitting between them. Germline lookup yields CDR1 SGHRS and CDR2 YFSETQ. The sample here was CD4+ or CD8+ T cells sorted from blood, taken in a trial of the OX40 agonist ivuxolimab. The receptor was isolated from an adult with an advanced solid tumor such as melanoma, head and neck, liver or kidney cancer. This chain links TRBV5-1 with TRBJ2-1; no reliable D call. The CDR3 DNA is TGCGCCAGCAGCTTGCCGAGTGGGGATGAGCAGTTCTTC. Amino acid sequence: CASSLPSGDEQFF.